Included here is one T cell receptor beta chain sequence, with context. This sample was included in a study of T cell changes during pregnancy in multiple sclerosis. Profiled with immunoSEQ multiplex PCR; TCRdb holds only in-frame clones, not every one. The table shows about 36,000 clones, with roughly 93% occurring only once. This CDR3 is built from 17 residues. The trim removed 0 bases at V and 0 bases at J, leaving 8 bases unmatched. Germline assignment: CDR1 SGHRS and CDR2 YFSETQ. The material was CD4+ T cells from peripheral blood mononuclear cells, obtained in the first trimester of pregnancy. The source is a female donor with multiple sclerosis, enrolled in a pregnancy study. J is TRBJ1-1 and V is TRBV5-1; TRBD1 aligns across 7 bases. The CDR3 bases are TGCGCCAGCAGCTTGGGTGGATTCCAGGGGGTGAACACTGAAGCTTTCTTT. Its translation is CASSLGGFQGVNTEAFF.